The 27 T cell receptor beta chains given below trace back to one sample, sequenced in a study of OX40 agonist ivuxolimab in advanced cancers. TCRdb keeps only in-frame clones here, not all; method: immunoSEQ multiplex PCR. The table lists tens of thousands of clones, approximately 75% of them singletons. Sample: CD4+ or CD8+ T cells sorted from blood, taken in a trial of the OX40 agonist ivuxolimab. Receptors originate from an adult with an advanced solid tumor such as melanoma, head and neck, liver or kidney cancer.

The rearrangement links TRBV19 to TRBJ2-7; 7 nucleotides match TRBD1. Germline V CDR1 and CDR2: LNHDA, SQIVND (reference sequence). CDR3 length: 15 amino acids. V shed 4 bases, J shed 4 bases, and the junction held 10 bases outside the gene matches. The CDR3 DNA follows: TGTGCCAGTAGTAAGACAGGGATTTCCAGTTACGAGCAGTACTTC. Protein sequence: CASSKTGISSYEQYF.

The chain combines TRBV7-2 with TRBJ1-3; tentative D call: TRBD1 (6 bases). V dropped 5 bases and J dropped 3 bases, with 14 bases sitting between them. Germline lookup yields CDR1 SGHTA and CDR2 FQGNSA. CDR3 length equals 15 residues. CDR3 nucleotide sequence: TGTGCCAGCAGCCAGAGGGGGATCAATGGAAACACCATATATTTT. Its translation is CASSQRGINGNTIYF. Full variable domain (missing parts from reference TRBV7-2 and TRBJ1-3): GAGVSQSPSNKVTEKGKDVELRCDPISGHTALYWYRQSLGQGLEFLIYFQGNSAPDKSGLPSDRFSAERTGGSVSTLTIQRTQQEDSAVYLCASSQRGINGNTIYFGEGSWLTVV.

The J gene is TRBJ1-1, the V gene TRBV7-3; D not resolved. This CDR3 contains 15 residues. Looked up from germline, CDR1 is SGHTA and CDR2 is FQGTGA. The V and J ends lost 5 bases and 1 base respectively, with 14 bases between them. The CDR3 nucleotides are TGTGCCAGCAGCAAAAGAACTTTGCAGAACACTGAAGCTTTCTTT. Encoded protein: CASSKRTLQNTEAFF. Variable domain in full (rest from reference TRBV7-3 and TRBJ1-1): GAGVSQTPSNKVTEKGKYVELRCDPISGHTALYWYRQSLGQGPEFLIYFQGTGAADDSGLPNDRFFAVRPEGSVSTLKIQRTERGDSAVYLCASSKRTLQNTEAFFGQGTRLTVV.

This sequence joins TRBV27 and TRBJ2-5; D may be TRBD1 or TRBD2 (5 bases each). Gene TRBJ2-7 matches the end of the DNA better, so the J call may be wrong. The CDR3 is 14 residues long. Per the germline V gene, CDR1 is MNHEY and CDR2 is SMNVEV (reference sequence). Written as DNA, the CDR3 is TGTGCCAGCAGTCCTCGGTGGGGCGGGTACGAGCAGTACTTC. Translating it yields CASSPRWGGYEQYF.

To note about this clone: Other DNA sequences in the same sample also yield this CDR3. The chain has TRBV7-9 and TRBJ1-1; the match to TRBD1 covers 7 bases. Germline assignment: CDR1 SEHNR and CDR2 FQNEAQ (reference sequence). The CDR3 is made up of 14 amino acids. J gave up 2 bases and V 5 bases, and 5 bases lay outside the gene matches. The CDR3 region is CASSLRQGNTEAFF. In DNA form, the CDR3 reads TGTGCCAGCAGCCTCCGACAGGGAAACACTGAAGCTTTCTTT.

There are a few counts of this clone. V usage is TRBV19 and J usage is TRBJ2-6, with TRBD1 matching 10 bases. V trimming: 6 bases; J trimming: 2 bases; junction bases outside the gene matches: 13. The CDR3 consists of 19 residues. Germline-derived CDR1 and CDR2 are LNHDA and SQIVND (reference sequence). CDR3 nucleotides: TGTGCCAGTAGGTGGGGGACAGGGGTGTTTAGGCCTGGGGCCAACGTCCTGACTTTC. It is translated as CASRWGTGVFRPGANVLTF.

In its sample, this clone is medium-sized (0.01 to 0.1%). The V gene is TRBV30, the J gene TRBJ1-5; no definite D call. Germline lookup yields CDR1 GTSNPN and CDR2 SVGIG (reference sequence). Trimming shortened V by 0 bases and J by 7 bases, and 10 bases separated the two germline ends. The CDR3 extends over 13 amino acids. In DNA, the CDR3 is TGTGCCTGGAGTGTAGTGGGCCGCCAGCCCCAGCATTTT. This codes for CAWSVVGRQPQHF.

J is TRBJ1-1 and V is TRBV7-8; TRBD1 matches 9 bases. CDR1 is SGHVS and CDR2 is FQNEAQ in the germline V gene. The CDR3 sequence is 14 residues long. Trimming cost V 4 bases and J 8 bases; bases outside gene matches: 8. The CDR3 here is CASSSHRGQGEAFF. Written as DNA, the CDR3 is TGTGCCAGCAGCTCGCACAGGGGGCAGGGCGAAGCTTTCTTT.

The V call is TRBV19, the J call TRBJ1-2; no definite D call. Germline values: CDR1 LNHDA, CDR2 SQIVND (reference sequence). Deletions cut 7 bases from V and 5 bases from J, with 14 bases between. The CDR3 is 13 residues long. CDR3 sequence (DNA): TGTGCCAGTATCCGCCCCGGAGCTTATGGCTACACCTTC. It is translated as CASIRPGAYGYTF.

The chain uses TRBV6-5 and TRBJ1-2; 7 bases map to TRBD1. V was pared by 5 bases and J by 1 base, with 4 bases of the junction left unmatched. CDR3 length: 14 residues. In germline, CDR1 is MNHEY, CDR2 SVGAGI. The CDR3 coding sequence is TGTGCCAGCAGTCGGACAGGTTTTAACTATGGCTACACCTTC. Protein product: CASSRTGFNYGYTF.

The CDR3 spells CSVGTLNEQYF. The CDR3 DNA is TGCAGCGTGGGAACGTTGAACGAGCAGTACTTC. This rearrangement joins TRBV29-1 to TRBJ2-7; D is unresolved. This CDR3 has 11 residues. CDR1 is SQVTM and CDR2 is ANQGSEA in the germline V gene. The V end was cut by 6 bases, the J end by 5 bases, with 11 bases between.

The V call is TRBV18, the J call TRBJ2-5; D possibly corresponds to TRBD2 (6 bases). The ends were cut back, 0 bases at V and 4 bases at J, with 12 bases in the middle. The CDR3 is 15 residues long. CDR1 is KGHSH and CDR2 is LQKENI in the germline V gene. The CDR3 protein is CASSPPVGGRETQYF. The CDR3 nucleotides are TGTGCCAGCTCACCACCCGTCGGGGGTCGAGAGACCCAGTACTTC.

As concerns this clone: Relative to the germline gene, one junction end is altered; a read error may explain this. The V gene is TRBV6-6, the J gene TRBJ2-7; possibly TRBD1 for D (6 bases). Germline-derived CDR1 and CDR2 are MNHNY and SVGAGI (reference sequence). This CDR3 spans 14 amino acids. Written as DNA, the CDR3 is TGTGCCAGCAAACGGGATGCAGGGGCCTACGGGCAGTACTTC. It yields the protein CASKRDAGAYGQYF.

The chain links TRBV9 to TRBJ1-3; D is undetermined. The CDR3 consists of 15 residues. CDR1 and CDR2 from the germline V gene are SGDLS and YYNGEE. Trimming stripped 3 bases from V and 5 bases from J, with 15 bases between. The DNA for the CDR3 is TGTGCCAGCAGCGCTATAGGTTTTTTGAGAAACACCATATATTTT. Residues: CASSAIGFLRNTIYF.

The CDR3 region has the DNA TGTGCCAGCAAGAGGTGGGCAGGACACTACGAGCAGTACTTC. Its translation is CASKRWAGHYEQYF. The rearrangement joins TRBV6-5 to TRBJ2-7, with D perhaps matching TRBD1 (5 bases). The CDR3 covers 14 residues. The V end was cut by 7 bases, the J end by 3 bases, with 16 bases between. Germline assignment: CDR1 MNHEY and CDR2 SVGAGI.

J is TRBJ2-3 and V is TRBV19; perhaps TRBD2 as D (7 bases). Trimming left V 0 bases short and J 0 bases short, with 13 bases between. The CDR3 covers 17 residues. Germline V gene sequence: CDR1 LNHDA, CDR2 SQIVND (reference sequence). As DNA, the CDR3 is TGTGCCAGTAGTATAGAAGGCGGGGGCCTTAGCACAGATACGCAGTATTTT. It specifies CASSIEGGGLSTDTQYF. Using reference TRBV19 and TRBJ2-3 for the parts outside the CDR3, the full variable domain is DGGITQSPKYLFRKEGQNVTLSCEQNLNHDAMYWYRQDPGQGLRLIYYSQIVNDFQKGDIAEGYSVSREKKESFPLTVTSAQKNPTAFYLCASSIEGGGLSTDTQYFGPGTRLTVL.

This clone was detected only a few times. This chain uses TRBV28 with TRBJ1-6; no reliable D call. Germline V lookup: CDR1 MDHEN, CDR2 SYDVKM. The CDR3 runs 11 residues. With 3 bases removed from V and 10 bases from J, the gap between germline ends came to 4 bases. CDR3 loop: CASSLRSPLHF. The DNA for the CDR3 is TGTGCCAGCAGTTTGAGATCACCCCTCCACTTT.

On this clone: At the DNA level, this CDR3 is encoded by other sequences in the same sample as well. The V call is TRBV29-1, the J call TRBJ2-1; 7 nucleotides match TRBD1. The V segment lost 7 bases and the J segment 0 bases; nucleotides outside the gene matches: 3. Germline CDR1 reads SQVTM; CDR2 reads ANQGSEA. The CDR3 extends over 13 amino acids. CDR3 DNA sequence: TGCAGCGCGGACAGGAGCTCCTACAATGAGCAGTTCTTC. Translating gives CSADRSSYNEQFF.

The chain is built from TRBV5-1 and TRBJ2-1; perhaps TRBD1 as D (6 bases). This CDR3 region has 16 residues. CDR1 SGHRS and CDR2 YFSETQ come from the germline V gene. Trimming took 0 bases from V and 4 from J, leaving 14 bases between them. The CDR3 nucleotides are TGCGCCAGCAGCTTGGCCCAGGGACATTCTTACAATGAGCAGTTCTTC. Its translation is CASSLAQGHSYNEQFF.

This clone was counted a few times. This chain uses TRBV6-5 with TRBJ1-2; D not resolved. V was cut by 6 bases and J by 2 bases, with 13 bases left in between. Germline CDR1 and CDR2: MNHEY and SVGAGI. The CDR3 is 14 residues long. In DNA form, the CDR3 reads TGTGCCAGCAGCACCACTGGGAGGAACTATGGCTACACCTTC. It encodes CASSTTGRNYGYTF.

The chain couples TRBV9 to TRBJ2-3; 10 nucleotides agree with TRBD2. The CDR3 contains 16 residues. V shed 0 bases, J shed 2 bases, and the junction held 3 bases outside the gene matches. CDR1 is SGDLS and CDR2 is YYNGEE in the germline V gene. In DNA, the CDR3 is TGTGCCAGCAGCGTAGGAAGCGGGAGGGTCACAGATACGCAGTATTTT. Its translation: CASSVGSGRVTDTQYF. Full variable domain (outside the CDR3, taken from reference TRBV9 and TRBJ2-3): DSGVTQTPKHLITATGQRVTLRCSPRSGDLSVYWYQQSLDQGLQFLIQYYNGEERAKGNILERFSAQQFPDLHSELNLSSLELGDSALYFCASSVGSGRVTDTQYFGPGTRLTVL.

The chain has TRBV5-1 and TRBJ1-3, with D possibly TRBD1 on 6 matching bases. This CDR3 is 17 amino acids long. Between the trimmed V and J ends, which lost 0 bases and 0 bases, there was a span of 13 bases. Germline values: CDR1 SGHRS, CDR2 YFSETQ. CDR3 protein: CASSLGYTGSSGNTIYF. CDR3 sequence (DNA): TGCGCCAGCAGCTTGGGCTATACAGGGAGCTCTGGAAACACCATATATTTT.

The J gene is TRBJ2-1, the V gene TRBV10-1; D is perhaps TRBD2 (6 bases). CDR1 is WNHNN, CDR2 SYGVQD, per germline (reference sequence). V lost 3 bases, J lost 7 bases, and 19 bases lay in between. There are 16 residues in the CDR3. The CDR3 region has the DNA TGCGCCAGCAGTGACGCAACGCGCGGGGAACGGAATGAGCAGTTCTTC. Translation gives CASSDATRGERNEQFF.

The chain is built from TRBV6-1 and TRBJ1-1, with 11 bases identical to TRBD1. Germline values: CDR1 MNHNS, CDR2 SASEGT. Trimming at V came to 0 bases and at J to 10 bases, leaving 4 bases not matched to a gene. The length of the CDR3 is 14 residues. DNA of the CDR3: TGTGCCAGCAGTGAAGCAGGACAGGGGGCGCGAGCTTTCTTT. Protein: CASSEAGQGARAFF.

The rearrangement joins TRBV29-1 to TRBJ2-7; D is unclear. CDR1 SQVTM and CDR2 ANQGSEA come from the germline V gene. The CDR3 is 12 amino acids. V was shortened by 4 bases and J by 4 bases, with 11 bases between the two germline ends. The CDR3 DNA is TGCAGCGTTGTGCAAGAGAGTTACGAGCAGTACTTC. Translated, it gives CSVVQESYEQYF.

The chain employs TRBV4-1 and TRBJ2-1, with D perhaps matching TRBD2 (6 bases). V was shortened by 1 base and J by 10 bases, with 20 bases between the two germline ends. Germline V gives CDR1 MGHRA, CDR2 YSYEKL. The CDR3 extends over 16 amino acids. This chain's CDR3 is CASSQARSTLAHEQFF. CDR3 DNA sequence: TGCGCCAGCAGCCAAGCAAGATCAACACTAGCTCACGAGCAGTTCTTC.

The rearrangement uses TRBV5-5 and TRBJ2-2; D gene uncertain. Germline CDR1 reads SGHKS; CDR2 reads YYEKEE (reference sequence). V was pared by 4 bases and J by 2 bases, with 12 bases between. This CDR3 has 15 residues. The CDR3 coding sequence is TGTGCCAGCAGCGGCTGGAACCTAAACACCGGGGAGCTGTTTTTT. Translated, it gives CASSGWNLNTGELFF.